One and the same sample provided the 18 T cell receptor beta chains below, sequenced in a study of OX40 agonist ivuxolimab in advanced cancers. Some clones are missing from TCRdb's copy, which holds only in-frame ones; the method was immunoSEQ multiplex PCR. The sample shows about 83,000 clones, approximately 90% of them seen only once. Sequenced here: CD4+ or CD8+ T cells sorted from blood, sampled in a trial of the OX40 agonist ivuxolimab. These receptors came from an adult with an advanced solid tumor such as melanoma, head and neck, liver or kidney cancer.

The chain couples TRBV18 to TRBJ1-1; D gene unclear. V was cut by 3 bases and J by 1 base, with 9 bases left in between. Per the germline V gene, CDR1 is KGHSH and CDR2 is LQKENI. CDR3 length equals 14 residues. The CDR3 DNA is TGTGCCAGCTCACCTCCTTCGAGGAACACTGAAGCTTTCTTT. This gives the protein CASSPPSRNTEAFF.

The rearrangement links TRBV7-6 to TRBJ1-5, with a possible D match to TRBD1 (6 bases). Germline V lookup: CDR1 SGHVS, CDR2 FNYEAQ. The CDR3 contains 16 residues. Trimming stripped 2 bases from V and 8 bases from J, with 19 bases between. CDR3 DNA: TGTGCCAGCAGCTTAAACCCTGGCGGGGGCCTGGAGCCCCAGCATTTT. This sequence encodes CASSLNPGGGLEPQHF.

The chain employs TRBV4-2 and TRBJ2-7; 9 bases are a match to TRBD2. The J segment lost 2 bases and the V segment lost 4 bases, leaving 12 bases of the junction unmatched. The CDR3 length is 17 residues. Germline V gives CDR1 LGHNA, CDR2 YNFKEQ. For the CDR3, the DNA is TGTGCCAGCAGCCCACTCCCAGGTAGCGGGGGAACCTACGAGCAGTACTTC. It specifies CASSPLPGSGGTYEQYF.

The chain recombines TRBV30 with TRBJ1-5; tentatively, D is TRBD1 (5 bases). This CDR3 is 13 amino acids long. Between the trimmed V and J ends, which lost 4 bases and 5 bases, there was a span of 12 bases. The V gene's germline CDR1 is GTSNPN and CDR2 SVGIG (reference sequence). CDR3 sequence: CAWTLQDDQPQHF. In DNA, the CDR3 is TGTGCCTGGACCCTACAGGATGATCAGCCCCAGCATTTT.

The V call is TRBV7-9, the J call TRBJ1-1; D not certain. Deletions cut 0 bases from V and 3 bases from J, with 5 bases between. The CDR3 contains 13 residues. Germline CDR1 reads SEHNR; CDR2 reads FQNEAQ (reference sequence). The CDR3 DNA follows: TGTGCCAGCAGCTTAGCAGCGTACACTGAAGCTTTCTTT. It yields the protein CASSLAAYTEAFF.

This rearrangement joins TRBV18 to TRBJ1-5; D is possibly TRBD1 (5 bases). V lost 0 bases and J lost 3, with 12 bases in between. From germline, CDR1 is KGHSH and CDR2 LQKENI. This CDR3 region has 16 residues. The CDR3 coding sequence is TGTGCCAGCTCACCACCGAGCAGGGTCAACAATCAGCCCCAGCATTTT. Its protein is CASSPPSRVNNQPQHF. Variable domain in full (rest from reference TRBV18 and TRBJ1-5): NAGVMQNPRHLVRRRGQEARLRCSPMKGHSHVYWYRQLPEEGLKFMVYLQKENIIDESGMPKERFSAEFPKEGPSILRIQQVVRGDSAAYFCASSPPSRVNNQPQHFGDGTRLSIL.

The chain is built from TRBV11-3 and TRBJ2-1, with 8 bases matching TRBD2. J gave up 7 bases and V 0 bases, and 2 bases lay outside the gene matches. Germline assignment: CDR1 SGHNT and CDR2 YENEEA. The CDR3 totals 14 residues. The CDR3 DNA sequence: TGTGCCAGCAGCTTAGAGGCGGGGGGAAATGAGCAGTTCTTC. Encoded protein: CASSLEAGGNEQFF.

This clone was counted a single time. V is TRBV10-2 and J is TRBJ2-3; D ambiguous. V was shortened by 6 bases and J by 6 bases, with 19 bases between the two germline ends. CDR3 size: 15 residues. CDR1 and CDR2 (germline): WSHSY, SAAADI. The CDR3 spells CASSLTQARLDTQYF. CDR3 bases: TGCGCCAGCAGCTTAACGCAGGCCAGGTTGGATACGCAGTATTTT.

The CDR3 reads CASSLYSENEKLFF. The CDR3 nucleotides are TGCGCCAGCAGCTTGTACAGCGAGAATGAAAAACTGTTTTTT. V is TRBV5-1 and J is TRBJ1-4; D not certain. The length of the CDR3 is 14 residues. CDR1 and CDR2 (germline): SGHRS, YFSETQ. With 1 base removed from V and 5 bases from J, the gap between germline ends came to 9 bases.

The V gene is TRBV7-2, the J gene TRBJ2-5; D ambiguous. Trimming removed 4 bases at V and 7 bases at J, with 10 bases between. CDR3 length equals 12 residues. Germline V lookup: CDR1 SGHTA, CDR2 FQGNSA. The CDR3 DNA follows: TGTGCCAGCAGCTCCCTAGTGGGGACCCAGTACTTC. Protein sequence: CASSSLVGTQYF.

Points on this clone: This CDR3 is also generated by other DNA sequences in the sample. V usage is TRBV1 and J usage is TRBJ2-7; no DNA check was done on the table's D call, TRBD1. TRBV1 is annotated as a pseudogene. The CDR3 has 16 residues. Here the CDR3 DNA reads TGCACCAGCACCCAAGAAACCGGGACAGGCAATTACGAGCAGTACTTC. It is translated as CTSTQETGTGNYEQYF.

The CDR3: CASSLTGTGAYEQYF. The CDR3 bases are TGTGCCAGCAGTCTAACCGGGACAGGGGCCTACGAGCAGTACTTC. The V gene is TRBV28, the J gene TRBJ2-7; TRBD1 aligns across 10 bases. V shed 5 bases and J 2 bases; nucleotides not matched to a gene: 6. The CDR3 extends over 15 amino acids. Germline assignment: CDR1 MDHEN and CDR2 SYDVKM.

The chain joins TRBV29-1 to TRBJ2-2; no reliable D call. V was clipped by 7 bases and J by 5 bases, with 8 bases between them. Germline CDR1 and CDR2: SQVTM and ANQGSEA. CDR3 length equals 11 residues. The CDR3 nucleotides are TGCAGCGGAAGCAAGACCGGGGAGCTGTTTTTT. Translated: CSGSKTGELFF.

This clone was recorded only once. CDR3 region: CSVEGDRGRDTQYF. CDR3 coding DNA: TGCAGCGTTGAGGGGGACAGGGGGCGAGATACGCAGTATTTT. V usage is TRBV29-1 and J usage is TRBJ2-3; 12 bases line up with TRBD1. J lost 5 bases, V lost 3 bases, and 3 bases had no gene match. This CDR3 is 14 amino acids long. CDR1 is SQVTM, CDR2 ANQGSEA, per germline.

This rearrangement joins TRBV30 to TRBJ1-6; weak D call: TRBD1 (6 bases). The V end lost 2 bases, the J end lost 3 bases, and 17 bases lay between the germline ends. CDR1 and CDR2 from the germline V gene are GTSNPN and SVGIG (reference sequence). This CDR3 has 17 amino acids. As DNA, the CDR3 is TGTGCCTGGAGTAACAGGGAATTTTTAGGCTATAATTCACCCCTCCACTTT. It translates to CAWSNREFLGYNSPLHF. Supplemented by reference TRBV30 and TRBJ1-6, the full variable domain reads SQTIHQWPATLVQPVGSPLSLECTVEGTSNPNLYWYRQAAGRGLQLLFYSVGIGQISSEVPQNLSASRPQDRQFILSSKKLLLSDSGFYLCAWSNREFLGYNSPLHFGNGTRLTVT.

The V and J genes are TRBV7-2 and TRBJ2-7; no definite D call. Germline lookup yields CDR1 SGHTA and CDR2 FQGNSA. V lost 5 bases and J 5 bases, leaving 19 bases between the germline ends. There are 15 residues in the CDR3. Written as DNA, the CDR3 is TGTGCCAGCAGCGTAGGATGGGGTCTTTTCAACGAGCAGTACTTC. Its protein product is CASSVGWGLFNEQYF.

The chain employs TRBV6-5 and TRBJ1-1; 7 bases agree with TRBD1. CDR3 length equals 13 residues. CDR1 and CDR2 (germline): MNHEY, SVGAGI. With V trimmed by 4 bases and J by 5 bases, 4 bases remained unmatched. The CDR3 DNA sequence: TGTGCCAGCAGTTGGGCAGGGGGTACTGAAGCTTTCTTT. Protein product: CASSWAGGTEAFF.

This clone has only one observation. The chain employs TRBV15 and TRBJ2-1; the D is unclear. V lost 0 bases, J lost 6 bases, and 6 bases lay in between. This CDR3 comprises 13 residues. Germline CDR1 reads LNHNV; CDR2 reads YYDKDF (reference sequence). The CDR3 coding sequence is TGTGCCACCAGCAGAGATGTGATCAATGAGCAGTTCTTC. This translates into CATSRDVINEQFF.